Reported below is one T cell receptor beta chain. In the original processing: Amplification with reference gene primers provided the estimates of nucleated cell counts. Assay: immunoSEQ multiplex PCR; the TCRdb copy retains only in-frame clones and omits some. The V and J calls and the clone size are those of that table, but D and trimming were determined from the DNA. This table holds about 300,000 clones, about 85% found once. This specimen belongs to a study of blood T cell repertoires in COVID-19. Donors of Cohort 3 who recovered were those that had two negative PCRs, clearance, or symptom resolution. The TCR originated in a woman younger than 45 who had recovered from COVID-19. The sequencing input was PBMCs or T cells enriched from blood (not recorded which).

CDR3 loop: CASSQDASSGGAQYF. CDR3 DNA sequence: TGTGCCAGCAGCCAAGATGCCTCCTCTGGAGGGGCCCAGTACTTC. This chain connects TRBV3-1 (or the pseudogene TRBV3-2) to TRBJ2-5; D may be TRBD2 (6 bases). V gave up 0 bases and J gave up 9 bases, with 17 bases separating them. The germline gives CDR1 LGHDT, CDR2 YNNKEL (reference sequence). The CDR3 has 15 residues.